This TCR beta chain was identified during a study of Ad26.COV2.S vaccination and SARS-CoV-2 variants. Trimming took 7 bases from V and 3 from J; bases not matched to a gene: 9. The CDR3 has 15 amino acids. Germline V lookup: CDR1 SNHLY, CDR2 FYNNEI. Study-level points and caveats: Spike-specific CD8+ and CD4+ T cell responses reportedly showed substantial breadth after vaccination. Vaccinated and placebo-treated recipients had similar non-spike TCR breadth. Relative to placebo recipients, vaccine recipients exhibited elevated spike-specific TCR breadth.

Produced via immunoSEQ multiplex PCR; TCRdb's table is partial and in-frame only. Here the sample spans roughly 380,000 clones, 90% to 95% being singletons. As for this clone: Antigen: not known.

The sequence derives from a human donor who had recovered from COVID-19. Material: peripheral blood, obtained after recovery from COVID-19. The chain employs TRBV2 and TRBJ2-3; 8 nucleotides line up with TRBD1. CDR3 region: CASTTQGAGTDTQYF. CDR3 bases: TGTGCCAGCACTACTCAGGGGGCTGGAACAGATACGCAGTATTTT.